Listed here is a single T cell receptor beta chain. What antigen it recognizes has not been identified. Base qualities are not recorded, but no much larger clone differs from it by a single base. Relative to germline, V is 4 bases shorter and J is 4 bases shorter, with 20 bases between their ends. The CDR3, cysteine through phenylalanine, is 16 amino acids long. CDR3 DNA is the only sequence kept; it has 48 bases, read in frame from the first base. CDR1 and CDR2 are read off the germline V gene as SGDLS and YYNGEE. This record belongs to a study of blood T cell repertoires in COVID-19 (dated by TCRdb to about 2020). As for the study more broadly: Collaborator samples came from the United States, Italy and Spain and covered acute and convalescent phases of COVID-19. The prospective study material was composed of cDNA or gDNA derived from T cells, B-cell-depleted T cells, or PBMCs. Deeply sampled blood TCRbeta repertoires from subjects exposed to, actively infected with, or recovered from COVID-19 were included in the dataset. A freely available public database, intended as a resource for researchers studying the immune response to SARS-CoV-2, is where the repertoires were released. The samples were drawn from two sources: the first 160 participants of the ongoing ImmuneRACE study, and 1,000 to 1,500 subjects contributed by 6 global collaborators. The sample metadata nearly always contained a de-identified subject ID, COVID-19 status, age in years and sex. Where available, HLA class I and class II types were obtained from metadata supplied by the sample provider rather than from assay-based typing.

TCRbeta CDR3 regions were amplified from genomic DNA by means of the immunoSEQ Assay, a bias-controlled multiplex PCR. As for the authors' bioinformatics: The number of nucleated cells in each sample was estimated from the amplification of reference gene primers within the assay. Sequence reads were collapsed and filtered to measure the absolute abundance of every unique TCRbeta CDR3 rearrangement. For each sample, productive Simpson clonality was calculated as the square root of Simpson's diversity index across productive rearrangements. TCRdb holds this immuneACCESS table with in-frame rearrangements only. Some clones are missing; in checked studies, unresolved V genes explain under half, and the rest has no known cause. That table is the source of V, J and clone size, and D and trimming were worked out from the DNA. Counted in this sample were over 200,000 clones; 84% of them appeared once. The ten largest clonotypes hold approximately 6.8% of the sample.

The research as a whole found: How much clinical and demographic metadata was included differed by source and by participant, and the metadata was provided uncurated.

Participants in the prospective study were aged roughly 18 to 95 years, lived in 24 United States geographic areas, and enrolled through a virtual design. In the prospective study, cohorts were assigned on the basis of participant-reported clinical history obtained from a screening survey and a study questionnaire. ImmuneRACE Cohort 3 recovered participants were defined by two consecutive negative NP/OP PCR tests, healthcare professional clearance, or symptom resolution. In the prospective study, mobile phlebotomists collected whole blood, serum and a nasopharyngeal or oropharyngeal swab from each participant. Additional blood draws and questionnaires over an approximately two-month period could optionally be provided by prospective study participants. Before DNA extraction, blood samples from the prospective study were shipped at room temperature or frozen.

The rearranged chain carries TRBV9 and TRBJ1-1; the D gene is unclear. The receptor comes from a middle-aged woman who had recovered from COVID-19. Sequencing was done on a sample of PBMCs or T cells enriched from blood (not recorded which). The CDR3 region has the sequence CASSPGPTGISTEAFF. Read as DNA, the sequence is TGTGCCAGCAGCCCCGGCCCGACGGGGATTAGCACTGAAGCTTTCTTT.